This TCR beta chain appears in the sequencing data of a study of PD-1 blockade in classical Hodgkin lymphoma. All trial patients relapsed after autologous stem cell transplantation. Libraries were prepared by immunoSEQ multiplex PCR; TCRdb keeps only in-frame clonotypes and omits some of them. The sample lists about 9,900 clones, around nine tenths occurring once. The CDR3 is 18 residues long. Looked up from germline, CDR1 is MNHNS and CDR2 is SASEGT. J was trimmed by 5 bases and V by 4 bases; bases with no gene match: 14. Sequenced material: peripheral blood mononuclear cells (PBMCs), taken at baseline. The receptor was isolated from a human donor with classical Hodgkin lymphoma. The chain joins TRBV6-1 to TRBJ1-6; 7 bases are shared with TRBD1. For the CDR3, the DNA is TGTGCCAGCAGTGCTTACCGCTCGCCGGGACAGCATAATTCACCCCTCCACTTT. Translation gives CASSAYRSPGQHNSPLHF.